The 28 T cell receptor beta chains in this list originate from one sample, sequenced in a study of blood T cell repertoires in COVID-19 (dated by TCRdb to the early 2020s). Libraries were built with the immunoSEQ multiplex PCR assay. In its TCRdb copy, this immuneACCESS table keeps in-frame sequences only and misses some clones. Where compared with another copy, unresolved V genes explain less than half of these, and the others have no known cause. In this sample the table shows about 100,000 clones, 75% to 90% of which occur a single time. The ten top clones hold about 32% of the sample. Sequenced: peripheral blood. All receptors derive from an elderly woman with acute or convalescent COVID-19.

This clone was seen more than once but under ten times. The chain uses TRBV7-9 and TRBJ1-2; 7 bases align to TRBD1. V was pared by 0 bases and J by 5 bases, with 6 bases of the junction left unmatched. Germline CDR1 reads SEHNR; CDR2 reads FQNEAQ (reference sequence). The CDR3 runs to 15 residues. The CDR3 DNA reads TGTGCCAGCAGCTTAGCTCCCACAGGGGTGTATGGCTACACCTTC. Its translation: CASSLAPTGVYGYTF.

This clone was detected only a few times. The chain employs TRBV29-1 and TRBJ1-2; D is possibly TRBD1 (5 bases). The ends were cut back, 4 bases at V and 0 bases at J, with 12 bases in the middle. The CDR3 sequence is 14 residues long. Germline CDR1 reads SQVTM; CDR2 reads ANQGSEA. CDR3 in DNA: TGCAGCGTTGCCCTTTCGACAGCTAACTATGGCTACACCTTC. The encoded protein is CSVALSTANYGYTF.

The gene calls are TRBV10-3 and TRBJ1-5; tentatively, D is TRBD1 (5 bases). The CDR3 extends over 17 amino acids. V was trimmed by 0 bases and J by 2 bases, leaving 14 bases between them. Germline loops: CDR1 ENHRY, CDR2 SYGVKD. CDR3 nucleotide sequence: TGTGCCATCAGTGAGTCTCGGCTGGGGGGGGGCAATCAGCCCCAGCATTTT. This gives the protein CAISESRLGGGNQPQHF.

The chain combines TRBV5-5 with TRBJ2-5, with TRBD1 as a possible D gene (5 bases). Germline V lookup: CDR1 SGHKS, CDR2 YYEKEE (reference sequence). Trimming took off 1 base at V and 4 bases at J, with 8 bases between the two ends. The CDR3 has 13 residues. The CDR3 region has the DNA TGTGCCAGCAGCTTGCAGGGCGGAGAGACCCAGTACTTC. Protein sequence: CASSLQGGETQYF. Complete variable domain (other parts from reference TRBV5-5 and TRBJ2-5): DAGVTQSPTHLIKTRGQQVTLRCSPISGHKSVSWYQQVLGQGPQFIFQYYEKEERGRGNFPDRFSARQFPNYSSELNVNALLLGDSALYLCASSLQGGETQYFGPGTRLLVL.

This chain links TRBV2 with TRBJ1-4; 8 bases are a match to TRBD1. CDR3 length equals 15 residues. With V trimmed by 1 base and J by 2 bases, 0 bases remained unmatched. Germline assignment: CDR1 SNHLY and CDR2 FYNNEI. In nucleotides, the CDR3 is TGTGCCAGCAGTGAAGACAGGGGGACTAATGAAAAACTGTTTTTT. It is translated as CASSEDRGTNEKLFF.

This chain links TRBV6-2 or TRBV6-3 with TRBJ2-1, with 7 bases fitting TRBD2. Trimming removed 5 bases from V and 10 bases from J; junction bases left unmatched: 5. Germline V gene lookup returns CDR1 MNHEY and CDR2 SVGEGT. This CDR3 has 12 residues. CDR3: CASSQVGREQFF. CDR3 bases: TGTGCCAGCAGTCAAGTCGGGAGGGAGCAGTTCTTC.

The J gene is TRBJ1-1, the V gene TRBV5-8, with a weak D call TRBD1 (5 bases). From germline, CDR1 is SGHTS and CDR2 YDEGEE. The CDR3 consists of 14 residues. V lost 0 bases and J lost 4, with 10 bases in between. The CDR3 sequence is CASSLGWGGTEAFF. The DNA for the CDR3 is TGTGCCAGCAGCTTGGGATGGGGGGGCACTGAAGCTTTCTTT.

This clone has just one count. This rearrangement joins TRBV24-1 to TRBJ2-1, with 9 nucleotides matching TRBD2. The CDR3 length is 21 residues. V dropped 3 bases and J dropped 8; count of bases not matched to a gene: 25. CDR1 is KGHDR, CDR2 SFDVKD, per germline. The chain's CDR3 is CATSDPPGKSRERGVGDEQFF. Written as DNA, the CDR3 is TGTGCCACCAGTGATCCCCCGGGGAAATCTCGGGAGCGGGGGGTCGGAGATGAGCAGTTCTTC.

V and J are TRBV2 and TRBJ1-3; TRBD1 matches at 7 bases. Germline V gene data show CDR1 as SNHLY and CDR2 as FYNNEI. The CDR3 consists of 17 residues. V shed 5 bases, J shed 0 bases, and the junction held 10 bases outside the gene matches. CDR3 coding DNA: TGTGCCAGCAGTACCGGGACAGCCGTTGGCTCTGGAAACACCATATATTTT. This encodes CASSTGTAVGSGNTIYF.

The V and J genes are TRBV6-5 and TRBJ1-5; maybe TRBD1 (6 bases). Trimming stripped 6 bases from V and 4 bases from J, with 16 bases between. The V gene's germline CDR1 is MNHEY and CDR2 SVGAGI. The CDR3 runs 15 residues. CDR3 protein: CASRQQGPGNQPQHF. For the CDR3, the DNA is TGTGCCAGCAGACAACAGGGTCCAGGGAATCAGCCCCAGCATTTT.

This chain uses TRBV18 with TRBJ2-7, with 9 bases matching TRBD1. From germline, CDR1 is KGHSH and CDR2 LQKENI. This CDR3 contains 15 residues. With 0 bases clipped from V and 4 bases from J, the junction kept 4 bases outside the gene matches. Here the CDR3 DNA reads TGTGCCAGCTCACCACCGTGGGGACAGGGATACGAGCAGTACTTC. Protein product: CASSPPWGQGYEQYF.

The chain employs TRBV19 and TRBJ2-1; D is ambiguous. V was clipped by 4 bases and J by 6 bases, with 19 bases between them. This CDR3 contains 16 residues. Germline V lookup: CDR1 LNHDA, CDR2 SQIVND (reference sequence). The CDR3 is CASSTLIPMPTNEQFF. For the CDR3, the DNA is TGTGCCAGTAGTACCCTAATACCTATGCCTACCAATGAGCAGTTCTTC. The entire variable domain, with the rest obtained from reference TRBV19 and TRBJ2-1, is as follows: DGGITQSPKYLFRKEGQNVTLSCEQNLNHDAMYWYRQDPGQGLRLIYYSQIVNDFQKGDIAEGYSVSREKKESFPLTVTSAQKNPTAFYLCASSTLIPMPTNEQFFGPGTRLTVL.

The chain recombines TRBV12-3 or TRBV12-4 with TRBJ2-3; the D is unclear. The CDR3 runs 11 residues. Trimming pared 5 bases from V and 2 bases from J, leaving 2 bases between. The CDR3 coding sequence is TGTGCCAGCAGTCTCACAGATACGCAGTATTTT. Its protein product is CASSLTDTQYF.

The CDR3 DNA reads TGTGCCAGCAGACCCGGGCAGGGGGCCTATAATTCACCCCTCCACTTT. Encoded protein: CASRPGQGAYNSPLHF. The gene calls are TRBV28 and TRBJ1-6; 7 nucleotides match TRBD1. Germline V CDR1 and CDR2: MDHEN, SYDVKM. V was pared by 6 bases and J by 2 bases, with 7 bases of the junction left unmatched. The CDR3 spans 16 residues.

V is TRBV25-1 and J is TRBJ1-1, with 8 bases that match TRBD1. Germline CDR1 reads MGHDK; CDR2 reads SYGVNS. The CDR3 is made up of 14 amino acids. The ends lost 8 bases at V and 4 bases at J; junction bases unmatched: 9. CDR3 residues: CASARTGFPTEAFF. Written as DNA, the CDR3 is TGTGCCAGCGCCCGGACAGGGTTCCCCACTGAAGCTTTCTTT.

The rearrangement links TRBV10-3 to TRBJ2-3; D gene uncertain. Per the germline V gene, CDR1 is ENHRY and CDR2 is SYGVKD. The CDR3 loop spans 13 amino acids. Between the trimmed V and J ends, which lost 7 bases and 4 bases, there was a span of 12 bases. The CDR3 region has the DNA TGTGCCATCAAGCCGTACCCTGCAGATACGCAGTATTTT. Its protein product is CAIKPYPADTQYF.

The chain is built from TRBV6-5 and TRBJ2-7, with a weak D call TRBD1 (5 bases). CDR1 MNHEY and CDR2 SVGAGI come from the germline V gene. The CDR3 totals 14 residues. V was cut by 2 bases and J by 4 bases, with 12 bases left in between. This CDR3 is CASSYGEAGYEQYF. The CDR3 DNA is TGTGCCAGCAGTTACGGCGAGGCAGGGTACGAGCAGTACTTC.

CDR3 region: CASSQSFGGRSDTQYF. The DNA of the CDR3 is TGCGCCAGCAGCCAAAGCTTCGGGGGGCGGTCCGATACGCAGTATTTT. V and J are TRBV4-3 and TRBJ2-3; D is possibly TRBD2 (7 bases). This CDR3 spans 16 amino acids. Germline V lookup: CDR1 LGHNA, CDR2 YSLEER. V was pared by 2 bases and J by 6 bases, with 18 bases between.

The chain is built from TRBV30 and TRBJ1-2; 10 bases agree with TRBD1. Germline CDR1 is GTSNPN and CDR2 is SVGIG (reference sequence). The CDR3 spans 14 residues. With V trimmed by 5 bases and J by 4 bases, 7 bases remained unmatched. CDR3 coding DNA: TGTGCCTGGTACCGGGACAGGGGAAGCTATGGCTACACCTTC. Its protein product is CAWYRDRGSYGYTF.

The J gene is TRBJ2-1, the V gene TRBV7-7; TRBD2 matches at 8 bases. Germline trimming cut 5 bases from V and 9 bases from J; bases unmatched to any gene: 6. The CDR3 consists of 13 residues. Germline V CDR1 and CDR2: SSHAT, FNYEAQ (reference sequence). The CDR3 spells CASSIGLAAEQFF. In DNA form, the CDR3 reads TGTGCCAGCAGCATCGGACTAGCCGCTGAGCAGTTCTTC. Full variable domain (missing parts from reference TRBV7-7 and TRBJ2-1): GAGVSQSPRYKVTKRGQDVTLRCDPISSHATLYWYQQALGQGPEFLTYFNYEAQPDKSGLPSDRFSAERPEGSISTLTIQRTEQRDSAMYRCASSIGLAAEQFFGPGTRLTVL.

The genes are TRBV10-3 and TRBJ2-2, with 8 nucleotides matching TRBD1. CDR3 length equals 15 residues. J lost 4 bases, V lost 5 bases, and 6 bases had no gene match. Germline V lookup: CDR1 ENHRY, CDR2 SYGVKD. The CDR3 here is CAISRGTGVTGELFF. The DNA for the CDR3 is TGTGCCATCAGTCGGGGGACAGGCGTCACCGGGGAGCTGTTTTTT.

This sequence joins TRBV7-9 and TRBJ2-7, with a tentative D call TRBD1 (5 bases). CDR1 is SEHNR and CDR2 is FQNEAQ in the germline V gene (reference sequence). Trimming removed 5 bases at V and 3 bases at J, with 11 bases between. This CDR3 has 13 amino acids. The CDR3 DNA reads TGTGCCAGCAGCCATACAGGAGACTACGAGCAGTACTTC. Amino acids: CASSHTGDYEQYF. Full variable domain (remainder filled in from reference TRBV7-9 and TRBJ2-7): DTGVSQNPRHKITKRGQNVTFRCDPISEHNRLYWYRQTLGQGPEFLTYFQNEAQLEKSRLLSDRFSAERPKGSFSTLEIQRTEQGDSAMYLCASSHTGDYEQYFGPGTRLTVT.

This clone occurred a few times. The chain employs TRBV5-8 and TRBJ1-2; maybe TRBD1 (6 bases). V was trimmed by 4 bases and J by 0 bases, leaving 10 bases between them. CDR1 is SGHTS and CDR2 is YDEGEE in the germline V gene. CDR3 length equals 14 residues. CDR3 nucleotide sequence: TGTGCCAGCAGCCAATGGACAGCTAACTATGGCTACACCTTC. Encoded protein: CASSQWTANYGYTF.

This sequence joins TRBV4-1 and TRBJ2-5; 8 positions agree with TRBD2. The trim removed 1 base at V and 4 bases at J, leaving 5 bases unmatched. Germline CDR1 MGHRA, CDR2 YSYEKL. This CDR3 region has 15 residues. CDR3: CASSQGLLAGETQYF. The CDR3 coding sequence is TGCGCCAGCAGCCAAGGGTTGCTAGCGGGAGAGACCCAGTACTTC.

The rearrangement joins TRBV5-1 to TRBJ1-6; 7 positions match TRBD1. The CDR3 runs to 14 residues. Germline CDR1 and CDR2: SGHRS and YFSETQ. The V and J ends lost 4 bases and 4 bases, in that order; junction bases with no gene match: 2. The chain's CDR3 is CASSQQGYNSPLHF. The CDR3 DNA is TGCGCCAGCAGCCAACAGGGGTATAATTCACCCCTCCACTTT.

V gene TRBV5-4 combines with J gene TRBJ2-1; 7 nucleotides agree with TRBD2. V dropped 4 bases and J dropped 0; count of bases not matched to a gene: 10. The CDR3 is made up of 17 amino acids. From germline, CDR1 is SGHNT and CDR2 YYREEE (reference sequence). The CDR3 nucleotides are TGTGCCAGCAGCGCAAGCGCGGGGGTGCTCTCCTACAATGAGCAGTTCTTC. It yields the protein CASSASAGVLSYNEQFF.

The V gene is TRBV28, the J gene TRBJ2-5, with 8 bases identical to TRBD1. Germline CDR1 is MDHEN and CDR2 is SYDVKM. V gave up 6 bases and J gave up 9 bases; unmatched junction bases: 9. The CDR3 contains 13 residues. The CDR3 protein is CASSYGQGGSQYF. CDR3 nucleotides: TGTGCCAGCAGCTACGGACAGGGCGGGTCCCAGTACTTC. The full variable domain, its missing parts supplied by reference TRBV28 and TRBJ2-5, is DVKVTQSSRYLVKRTGEKVFLECVQDMDHENMFWYRQDPGLGLRLIYFSYDVKMKEKGDIPEGYSVSREKKERFSLILESASTNQTSMYLCASSYGQGGSQYFGPGTRLLVL.

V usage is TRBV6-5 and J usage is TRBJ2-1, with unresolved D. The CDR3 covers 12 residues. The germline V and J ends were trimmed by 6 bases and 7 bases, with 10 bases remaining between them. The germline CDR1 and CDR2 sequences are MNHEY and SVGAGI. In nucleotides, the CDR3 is TGTGCCAGCAGGGCCGATGATAATGAGCAGTTCTTC. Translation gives CASRADDNEQFF.